Presented here are 2 T cell receptor beta chains from one specimen sequenced in a study of technical replicates of blood from a few donors. Profiling relied on immunoSEQ multiplex PCR, and the TCRdb table lists in-frame clones only, not all of them. Of 8,700 or so clones in the sample, 91% were seen once. The sequenced material came from PBMCs. These receptors all come from a human donor in good health.

The CDR3 loop is CASRSGETQYF. The DNA for the CDR3 is TGTGCCAGCAGATCGGGGGAGACCCAGTACTTC. This rearrangement joins TRBV6-6 to TRBJ2-5, with D possibly matching TRBD2 (5 bases). CDR3 length equals 11 residues. V was shortened by 6 bases and J by 5 bases, with 7 bases between the two germline ends. The germline CDR1 and CDR2 sequences are MNHNY and SVGAGI (reference sequence).

The rearrangement uses TRBV5-3 and TRBJ2-7, with 12 positions matching TRBD2. TRBV5-3 is an ORF for which the function is uncertain. J gave up 4 bases and V 2 bases, and 7 bases lay outside the gene matches. This CDR3 contains 16 residues. CDR3 amino acids: CARSLILAGGLYEQYF. CDR3 sequence (DNA): TGTGCCAGAAGCTTAATACTAGCGGGAGGCCTTTACGAGCAGTACTTC.